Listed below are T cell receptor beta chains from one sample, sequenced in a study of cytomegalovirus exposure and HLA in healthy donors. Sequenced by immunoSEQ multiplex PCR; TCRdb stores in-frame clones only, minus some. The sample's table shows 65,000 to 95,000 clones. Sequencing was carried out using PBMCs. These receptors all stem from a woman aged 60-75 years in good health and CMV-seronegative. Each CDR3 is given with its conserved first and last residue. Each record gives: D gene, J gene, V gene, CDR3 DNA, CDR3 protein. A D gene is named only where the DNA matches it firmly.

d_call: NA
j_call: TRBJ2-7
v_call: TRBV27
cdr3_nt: TGTGCCAGCAGTTTACAGGTCCATAGCTACGAGCAGTACTTC
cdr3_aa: CASSLQVHSYEQYF

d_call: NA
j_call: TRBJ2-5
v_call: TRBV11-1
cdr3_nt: TGTGCCAGCAGCAGTCCCCGGACAGAAAGCCCCCAAGAGACCCAGTACTTC
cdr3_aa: CASSSPRTESPQETQYF

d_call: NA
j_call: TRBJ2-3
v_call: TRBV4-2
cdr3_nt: TGTGCCAGCAGCCAAGAGGTGGACAGTAGAGATACGCAGTATTTT
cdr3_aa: CASSQEVDSRDTQYF

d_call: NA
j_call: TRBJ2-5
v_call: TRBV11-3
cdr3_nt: TGTGCCAGCAGCCACAGGTATTCACAGACCCAGTACTTC
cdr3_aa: CASSHRYSQTQYF

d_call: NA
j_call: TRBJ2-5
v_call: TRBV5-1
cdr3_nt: TGCGCCAGCAGCTTGGAGGGGGGGCCGGGGGAGACCCAGTACTTC
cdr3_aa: CASSLEGGPGETQYF

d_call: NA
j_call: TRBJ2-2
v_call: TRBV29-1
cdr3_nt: TGCAGCGTTGAGGAGATAACACCGGGGGAGCTGTTTTTT
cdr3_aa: CSVEEITPGELFF

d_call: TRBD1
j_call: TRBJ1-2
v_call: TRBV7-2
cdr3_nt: TGTGCCAGCAGCTGGGGACAGGTCTATGGCTACGCCTTC
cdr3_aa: CASSWGQVYGYAF

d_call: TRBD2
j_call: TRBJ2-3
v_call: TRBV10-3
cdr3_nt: TGTGCCATCAAAGGAGGACTAGCGGGGACGACAGATACGCAGTATTTT
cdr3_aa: CAIKGGLAGTTDTQYF

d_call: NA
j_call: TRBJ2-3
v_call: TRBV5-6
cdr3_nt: TGTGCCAGCAACCTAGTCCTCACAGATACGCAGTATTTT
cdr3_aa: CASNLVLTDTQYF

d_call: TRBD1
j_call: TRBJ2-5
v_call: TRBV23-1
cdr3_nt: TGCGCCAGCAGTCAACGGAAACTTCGGGACAGCCGTATAGAGGAGACCCAGTACTTC
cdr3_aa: CASSQRKLRDSRIEETQYF

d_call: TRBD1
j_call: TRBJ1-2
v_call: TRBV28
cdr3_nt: TGTGCCAGCAGTTCCGGGGGACAGGGAGTTTTAAGTGGCTACACCTTC
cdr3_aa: CASSSGGQGVLSGYTF

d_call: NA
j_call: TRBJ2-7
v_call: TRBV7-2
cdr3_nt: TGTGCCAGCAGATCCGCGGGGACCTACGAGCAGTACTTC
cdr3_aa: CASRSAGTYEQYF

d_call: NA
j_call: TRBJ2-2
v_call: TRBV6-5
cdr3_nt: TGTGCCAGCAGTTACCTTCAACAGGGGGGGGCCGGGGAGCTGTTTTTT
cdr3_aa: CASSYLQQGGAGELFF

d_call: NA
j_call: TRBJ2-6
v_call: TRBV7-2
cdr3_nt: TGTGCCAGCAGCCCCCATATCGGTTCTGGGGCCAACGTCCTGACTTTC
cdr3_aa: CASSPHIGSGANVLTF

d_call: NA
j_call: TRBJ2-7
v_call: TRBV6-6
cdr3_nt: TGTGCCAGCAGACCCCCGGGACTCCTTCCCTACGAGCAGTACTTC
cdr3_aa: CASRPPGLLPYEQYF

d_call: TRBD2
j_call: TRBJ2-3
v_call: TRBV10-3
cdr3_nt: TGTGCCATCAGGGGGGGGACTAGCAACACAGATACGCAGTATTTT
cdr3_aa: CAIRGGTSNTDTQYF

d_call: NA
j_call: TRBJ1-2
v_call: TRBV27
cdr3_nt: TGTGCCAGCAGTTCCATCGACAGATCCAGGGTATACACCTTC
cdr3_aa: CASSSIDRSRVYTF

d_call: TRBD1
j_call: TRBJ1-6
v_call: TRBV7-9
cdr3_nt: TGTGCCAGCAGCAGAGGACAGGGGGGTTCACCCCTCCACTTT
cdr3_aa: CASSRGQGGSPLHF

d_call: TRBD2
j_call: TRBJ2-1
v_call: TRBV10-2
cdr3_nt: TGCGCCAGCATTACGGCTAGCGGGAGCTCTGAGCAGTTCTTC
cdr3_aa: CASITASGSSEQFF

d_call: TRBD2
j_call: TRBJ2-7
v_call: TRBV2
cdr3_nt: TGTGCCAGCAGTGAGAGCGGGAAGGGCTACGAGCAGTACTTC
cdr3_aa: CASSESGKGYEQYF